The entry below gives a single TCR beta chain sequence along with its context. No antigen is known for it. CDR3 size: 13 residues. V gave up 3 bases and J gave up 5 bases, with 13 bases separating them. Germline V lookup: CDR1 DFQATT, CDR2 SNEGSKA (reference sequence). This record comes from a study of T-cell memory formation after mild COVID-19. Study details: Most TCR clusters belonged to a single donor. Study-wide results and limits: Clones that got smaller from day 15 to 85 had even CD4/CD8, while clones growing later tipped toward CD4+. The authors left the SARS-CoV-2 specificity of second-wave clones peaking on day 37 unconfirmed. The main location of contracting CD4+ clones was CM and EM, and that of contracting CD8+ clones was EMRA.

MiXCR, applied by TCRdb to the 5' RACE reads, yields one record per CDR3 protein. Counted here are a few hundred thousand distinct CDR3 sequences, approximately 15% occurring once; the ten biggest clones make up 22%. The TCR was taken from a man aged 18-30 years who had mild COVID-19 (a few samples of this study predate the infection). Cell type and time point are not known. Sequenced material: PBMCs or a T cell subset sorted from them (not recorded which). The V and J genes are TRBV20-1 and TRBJ2-5, with D possibly called TRBD1 or TRBD2 (5 bases each). CDR3 coding DNA: TGCAGTGCTAGGGGGGTAGGCGGGGAGACCCAGTACTTC. As protein: CSARGVGGETQYF.